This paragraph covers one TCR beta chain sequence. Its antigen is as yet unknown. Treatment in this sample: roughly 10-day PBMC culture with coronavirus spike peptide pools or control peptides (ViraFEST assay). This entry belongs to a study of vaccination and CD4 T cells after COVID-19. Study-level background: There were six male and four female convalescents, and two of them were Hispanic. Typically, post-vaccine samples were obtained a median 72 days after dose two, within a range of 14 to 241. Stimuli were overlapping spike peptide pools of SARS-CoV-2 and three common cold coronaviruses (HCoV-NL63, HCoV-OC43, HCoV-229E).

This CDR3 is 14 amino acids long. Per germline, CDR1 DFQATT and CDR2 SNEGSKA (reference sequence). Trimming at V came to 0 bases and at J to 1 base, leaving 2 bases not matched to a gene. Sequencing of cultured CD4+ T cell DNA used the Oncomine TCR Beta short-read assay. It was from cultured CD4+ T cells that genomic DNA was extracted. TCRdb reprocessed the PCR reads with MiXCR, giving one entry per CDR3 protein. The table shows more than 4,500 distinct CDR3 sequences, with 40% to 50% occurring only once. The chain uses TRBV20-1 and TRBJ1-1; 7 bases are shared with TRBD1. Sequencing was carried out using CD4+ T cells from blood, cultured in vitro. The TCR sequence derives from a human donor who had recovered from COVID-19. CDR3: CSARDRQGNTEAFF. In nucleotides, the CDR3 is TGCAGTGCTAGAGACCGACAGGGGAACACTGAAGCTTTCTTT.